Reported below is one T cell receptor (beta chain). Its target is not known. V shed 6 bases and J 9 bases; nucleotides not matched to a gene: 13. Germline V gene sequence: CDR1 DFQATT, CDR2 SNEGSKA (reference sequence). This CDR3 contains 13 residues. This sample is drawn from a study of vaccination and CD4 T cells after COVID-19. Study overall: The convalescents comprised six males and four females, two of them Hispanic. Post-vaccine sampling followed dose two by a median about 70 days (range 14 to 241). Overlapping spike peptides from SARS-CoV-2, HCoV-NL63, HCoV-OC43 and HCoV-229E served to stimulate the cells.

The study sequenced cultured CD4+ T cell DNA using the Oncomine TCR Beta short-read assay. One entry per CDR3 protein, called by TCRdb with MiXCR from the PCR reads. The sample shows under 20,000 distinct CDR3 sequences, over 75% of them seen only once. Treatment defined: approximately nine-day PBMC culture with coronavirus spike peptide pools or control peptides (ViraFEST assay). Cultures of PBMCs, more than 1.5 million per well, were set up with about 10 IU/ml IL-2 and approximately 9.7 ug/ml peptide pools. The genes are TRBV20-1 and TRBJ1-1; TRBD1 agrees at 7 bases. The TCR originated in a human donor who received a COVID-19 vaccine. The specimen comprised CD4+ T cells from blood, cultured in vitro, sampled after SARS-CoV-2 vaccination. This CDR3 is CSAIEGTVTQAFF. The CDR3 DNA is TGCAGTGCCATTGAAGGGACAGTCACCCAAGCTTTCTTT.